These 19 T cell receptor beta chains came from one sample sequenced in a study of T-cell memory formation after mild COVID-19 (dated by TCRdb to 2020 to 2023). The library was prepared using 5' RACE. The instrument given in TCRdb is Illumina NovaSeq 6000. Starting from the raw public reads, TCRdb applied fastp trimming at Q25, assembled clones with MiXCR and retained in-frame beta chains. Records with the same CDR3 protein are collapsed into one entry carrying the most frequent genes and DNA. The sample table records over 150,000 distinct CDR3 sequences; about a fifth of these occur just once. 20% to 25% of the sample comes from the top ten. Sequences were obtained from PBMCs or a T cell subset sorted from them (not recorded which). The receptors were sampled from an adult woman who had mild COVID-19 (a few samples of this study predate the infection). The sample titles of this study are shuffled in the database, so cell type and time point are left out; the donor was told from shared clones.

This chain uses TRBV7-9 with TRBJ2-7; a weak D match, TRBD1 (5 bases). Trimming shortened V by 5 bases and J by 4 bases, and 21 bases separated the two germline ends. The CDR3 length is 16 residues. CDR1 is SEHNR and CDR2 is FQNEAQ in the germline V gene (reference sequence). This CDR3 is CASSLTQGLELYEQYF. CDR3 coding DNA: TGTGCCAGCAGCCTAACGCAGGGATTGGAACTTTACGAGCAGTACTTC.

The chain employs TRBV30 and TRBJ1-5; TRBD1 is a possible D gene (5 bases). Germline values: CDR1 GTSNPN, CDR2 SVGIG (reference sequence). With 3 bases removed from V and 7 bases from J, the gap between germline ends came to 13 bases. This CDR3 spans 13 amino acids. CDR3 coding DNA: TGTGCCTGGAGGGCGGCAGGGTTCCAGCCCCAGCATTTT. Translation: CAWRAAGFQPQHF.

This clonotype was observed once. The V and J genes are TRBV11-3 and TRBJ2-1; 9 nucleotides match TRBD1. The J segment lost 7 bases and the V segment lost 5 bases, leaving 9 bases of the junction unmatched. This CDR3 region has 15 residues. Germline CDR1 and CDR2: SGHNT and YENEEA. DNA for the CDR3: TGTGCCAGCAGCCTGGGACAGGGTCCAAGAAATGAGCAGTTCTTC. It codes for CASSLGQGPRNEQFF.

This clonotype was seen ten or more times. V and J are TRBV18 and TRBJ2-7, with 9 positions matching TRBD1. Germline V gene lookup returns CDR1 KGHSH and CDR2 LQKENI. The CDR3 totals 14 residues. V dropped 5 bases and J dropped 3; count of bases not matched to a gene: 5. The CDR3 loop is CASSSRDRVYEQYF. CDR3 DNA sequence: TGTGCCAGCTCATCCCGGGACAGGGTCTACGAGCAGTACTTC.

The chain uses TRBV12-5 and TRBJ2-1; D could derive from TRBD1 or TRBD2 (5 bases each). The CDR3 is 16 amino acids. Between the trimmed V and J ends, which lost 2 bases and 6 bases, there was a span of 17 bases. Germline V lookup: CDR1 LGHNT, CDR2 FRNRAP. CDR3 sequence: CASGLTTRGLTNEQFF. CDR3 DNA: TGTGCTAGTGGTTTGACTACTAGGGGTCTGACCAATGAGCAGTTCTTC.

Only a few counts were recorded for this clonotype. The chain recombines TRBV4-2 with TRBJ2-7; no reliable D call. V lost 3 bases, J lost 3 bases, and 6 bases lay in between. The germline CDR1 and CDR2 sequences are LGHNA and YNFKEQ. This CDR3 is 12 amino acids long. CDR3 sequence: CASSQAGYEQYF. CDR3 coding DNA: TGTGCCAGCAGCCAGGCAGGCTACGAGCAGTACTTC.

This clonotype was observed a handful of times. The chain uses TRBV5-1 and TRBJ1-1; D uncertain. The CDR3 is made up of 15 amino acids. The germline CDR1 and CDR2 sequences are SGHRS and YFSETQ. V was shortened by 0 bases and J by 5 bases, with 14 bases between the two germline ends. The CDR3 region is CASSLDSPGSTEAFF. DNA for the CDR3: TGCGCCAGCAGCTTGGACAGCCCGGGGAGTACTGAAGCTTTCTTT.

This clonotype was detected only a few times. DNA of the CDR3: TGTGCCAGCAGTTTATCCGGACAGGGGCCGTCAGATACGCAGTATTTT. Amino acid sequence: CASSLSGQGPSDTQYF. The chain combines TRBV27 with TRBJ2-3; 9 nucleotides match TRBD1. V shed 0 bases and J 4 bases; nucleotides not matched to a gene: 5. Germline V gene data show CDR1 as MNHEY and CDR2 as SMNVEV (reference sequence). The CDR3 is 16 residues long.

V usage is TRBV7-9 and J usage is TRBJ2-2, with D uncertain. This CDR3 has 14 residues. The V gene's germline CDR1 is SEHNR and CDR2 FQNEAQ (reference sequence). Between the trimmed V and J ends, which lost 2 bases and 7 bases, there was a span of 11 bases. The CDR3 region has the DNA TGTGCCAGCAGCTTAAATGGATTAAACGGGGAGCTGTTTTTT. Protein sequence: CASSLNGLNGELFF.

This clonotype was detected only a few times. The CDR3 sequence is CSVFWADSGRWADTQYF. CDR3 bases: TGCAGCGTTTTTTGGGCCGATAGCGGGAGGTGGGCAGATACGCAGTATTTT. The rearrangement joins TRBV29-1 to TRBJ2-3; 10 bases are shared with TRBD2. CDR1 is SQVTM, CDR2 ANQGSEA, per germline. CDR3 size: 17 residues. V was clipped by 5 bases and J by 4 bases; unmatched bases: 15.

At least ten counts were recorded for this clonotype. V gene TRBV3-1 combines with J gene TRBJ2-2; 11 nucleotides line up with TRBD2. The CDR3 totals 18 residues. The germline V gene has CDR1 LGHDT and CDR2 YNNKEL (reference sequence). V lost 0 bases to trimming and J lost 6 bases; unmatched junction nucleotides: 9. The CDR3 DNA follows: TGTGCCAGCAGCCAAGAAATTAGCGGGGGGGCGTCCCCCGGGGAGCTGTTTTTT. Its translation: CASSQEISGGASPGELFF.

This clonotype was counted a few times. The J gene is TRBJ2-1, the V gene TRBV4-3, with 8 bases matching TRBD2. There are 18 residues in the CDR3. From germline, CDR1 is LGHNA and CDR2 YSLEER. V dropped 0 bases and J dropped 5; count of bases not matched to a gene: 12. The CDR3 nucleotides read TGCGCCAGCAGCCAAGATAGCCCGCGGACTAGCCTAGACAATGAGCAGTTCTTC. Translating it yields CASSQDSPRTSLDNEQFF.

The rearrangement joins TRBV6-6 to TRBJ1-1; maybe TRBD1 (5 bases). CDR1 MNHNY and CDR2 SVGAGI come from the germline V gene (reference sequence). Trimming stripped 7 bases from V and 6 bases from J, with 12 bases between. This CDR3 spans 12 amino acids. CDR3 in amino acids: CASIELGAEAFF. CDR3 in DNA: TGTGCCAGCATTGAATTAGGGGCTGAAGCTTTCTTT.

The chain links TRBV7-8 to TRBJ2-1; D gene ambiguous. Looked up from germline, CDR1 is SGHVS and CDR2 is FQNEAQ. There are 13 residues in the CDR3. Trimming removed 2 bases at V and 6 bases at J, with 8 bases between. The CDR3 DNA sequence: TGTGCCAGCAGCTTACTGCCATCCAATGAGCAGTTCTTC. Amino acid sequence: CASSLLPSNEQFF.

This clonotype turned up a few times. The chain combines TRBV18 with TRBJ2-6; 7 bases are shared with TRBD1. V gave up 4 bases and J gave up 1 base; unmatched junction bases: 7. CDR3 length: 17 amino acids. Per germline, CDR1 KGHSH and CDR2 LQKENI. In DNA form, the CDR3 reads TGTGCCAGCTCACGACAGGGTTTAATATCTGGGGCCAACGTCCTGACTTTC. Translating gives CASSRQGLISGANVLTF. Drawing the rest from reference TRBV18 and TRBJ2-6, the complete variable domain is NAGVMQNPRHLVRRRGQEARLRCSPMKGHSHVYWYRQLPEEGLKFMVYLQKENIIDESGMPKERFSAEFPKEGPSILRIQQVVRGDSAAYFCASSRQGLISGANVLTFGAGSRLTVL.

There are a few counts of this clonotype. The chain has TRBV27 and TRBJ2-1; the match to TRBD2 covers 11 bases. Germline V CDR1 and CDR2: MNHEY, SMNVEV (reference sequence). J lost 4 bases, V lost 7 bases, and 3 bases had no gene match. The CDR3 is 14 residues long. The CDR3 nucleotides are TGTGCCAGCACCATAGCGGGAGGGTACAATGAGCAGTTCTTC. Its protein is CASTIAGGYNEQFF.

This chain links TRBV7-6 with TRBJ2-3, with TRBD2 matching over 12 bases. The V gene end was trimmed by 2 bases and the J gene end by 2 bases; junction bases not matched to a gene: 2. Per the germline V gene, CDR1 is SGHVS and CDR2 is FNYEAQ. The CDR3 has 16 amino acids. In DNA form, the CDR3 reads TGTGCCAGCAGCTTACGACTAGCGGGGGCCACAGATACGCAGTATTTT. Translating it yields CASSLRLAGATDTQYF.

This clonotype was counted ten times or more. The rearrangement links TRBV4-3 to TRBJ2-1; 11 bases fit TRBD2. This CDR3 has 17 amino acids. V lost 4 bases and J lost 4; bases outside the gene matches: 9. From germline, CDR1 is LGHNA and CDR2 YSLEER. The CDR3 DNA reads as TGCGCCAGCAGCCTCGGGGCCGGGACTAGCGGATACAATGAGCAGTTCTTC. The encoded protein is CASSLGAGTSGYNEQFF.

This clonotype has only a few counts. The rearrangement joins TRBV4-2 to TRBJ2-3; D might be TRBD1 or TRBD2, each matching 5 bases. The CDR3 totals 15 residues. Germline CDR1 LGHNA, CDR2 YNFKEQ. V was cut by 1 base and J by 7 bases, with 15 bases left in between. CDR3: CASSQAGTLANTQYF. The CDR3 DNA sequence: TGTGCCAGCAGCCAAGCCGGGACCCTTGCTAATACGCAGTATTTT.